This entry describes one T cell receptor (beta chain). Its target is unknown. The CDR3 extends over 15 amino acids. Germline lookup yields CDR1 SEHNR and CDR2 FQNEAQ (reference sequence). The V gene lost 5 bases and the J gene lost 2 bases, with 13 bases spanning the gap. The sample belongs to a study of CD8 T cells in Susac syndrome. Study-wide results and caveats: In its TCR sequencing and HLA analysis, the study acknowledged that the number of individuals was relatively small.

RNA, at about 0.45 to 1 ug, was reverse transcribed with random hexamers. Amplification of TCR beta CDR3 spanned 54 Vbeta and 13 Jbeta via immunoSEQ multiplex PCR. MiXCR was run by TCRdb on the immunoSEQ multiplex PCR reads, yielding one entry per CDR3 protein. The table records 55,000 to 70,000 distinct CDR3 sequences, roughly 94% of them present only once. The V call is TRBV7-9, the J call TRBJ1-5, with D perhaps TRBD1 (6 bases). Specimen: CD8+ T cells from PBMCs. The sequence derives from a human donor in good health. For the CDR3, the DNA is TGTGCCAGCAGCCCACAGGGATTCGGCAATCAGCCCCAGCATTTT. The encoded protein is CASSPQGFGNQPQHF.